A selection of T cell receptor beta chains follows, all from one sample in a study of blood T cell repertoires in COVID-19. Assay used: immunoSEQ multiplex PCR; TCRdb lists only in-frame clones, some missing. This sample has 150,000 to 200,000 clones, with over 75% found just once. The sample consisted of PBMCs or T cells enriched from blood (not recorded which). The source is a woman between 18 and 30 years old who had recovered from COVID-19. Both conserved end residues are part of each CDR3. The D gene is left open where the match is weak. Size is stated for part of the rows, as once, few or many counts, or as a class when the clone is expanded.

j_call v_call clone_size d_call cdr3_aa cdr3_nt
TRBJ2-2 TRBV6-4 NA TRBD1 CASRPGQGVTGELFF TGTGCCAGCAGACCGGGACAGGGGGTCACCGGGGAGCTGTTTTTT
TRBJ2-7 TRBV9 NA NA CASSVAGAAHEQYF TGTGCCAGCAGCGTAGCTGGGGCAGCCCACGAGCAGTACTTC
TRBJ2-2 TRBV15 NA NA CATGEGTSSTGELFF TGTGCCACCGGAGAGGGAACTAGCTCGACCGGGGAGCTGTTTTTT
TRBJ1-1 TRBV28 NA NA CASQQNTEAFF TGTGCCAGCCAACAGAACACTGAAGCTTTCTTT
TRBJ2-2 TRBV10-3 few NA CAISETGDTGELFF TGTGCCATCAGTGAGACGGGAGACACCGGGGAGCTGTTTTTT
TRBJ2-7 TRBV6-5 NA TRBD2 CATSRAGAGEQYF TGTGCCACCTCTCGGGCGGGAGCTGGGGAGCAGTACTTC
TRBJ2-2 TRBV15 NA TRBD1 CATSRGQDYTGELFF TGTGCCACCAGCCGTGGACAGGACTACACCGGGGAGCTGTTTTTT
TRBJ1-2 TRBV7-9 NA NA CASSTGGQDYGYTF TGTGCCAGCAGCACCGGCGGGCAGGATTATGGCTACACCTTC
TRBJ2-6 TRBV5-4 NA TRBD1 CASSIGTGGVRGANVLTF TGTGCCAGCAGCATCGGGACAGGGGGCGTTCGTGGGGCCAACGTCCTGACTTTC
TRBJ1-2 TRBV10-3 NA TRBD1 CAISERTGEVDGYTF TGTGCCATCAGTGAGAGAACAGGGGAGGTGGATGGCTACACCTTC
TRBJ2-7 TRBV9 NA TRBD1 CASSEGQSGGEQYF TGTGCCAGCAGCGAGGGACAGTCGGGTGGCGAGCAGTACTTC
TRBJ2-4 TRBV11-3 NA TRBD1 CASSRGQADDIQYF TGTGCCAGCAGCCGGGGACAGGCTGATGACATTCAGTACTTC
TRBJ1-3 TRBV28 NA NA CASSLFTRDTIYF TGTGCCAGCAGTTTATTCACTCGAGACACCATATATTTT
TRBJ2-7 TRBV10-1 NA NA CASRPTPSYEQYF TGCGCCAGCAGACCGACACCGAGCTACGAGCAGTACTTC
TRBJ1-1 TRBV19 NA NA CASSIGGTRGTEAFF TGTGCCAGTAGTATAGGCGGGACCCGTGGCACTGAAGCTTTCTTT
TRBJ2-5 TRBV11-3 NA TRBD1 CASSLGGSNRGQYF TGTGCCAGCAGCTTAGGAGGATCAAACAGGGGACAGTACTTC
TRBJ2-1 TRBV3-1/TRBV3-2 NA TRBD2 CASSQLAGLDEQFF TGTGCCAGCAGCCAGCTAGCGGGTCTCGATGAGCAGTTCTTC
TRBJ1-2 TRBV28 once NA CATIPPRPDGYTF TGTGCCACCATTCCGCCCCGTCCGGATGGCTACACCTTC
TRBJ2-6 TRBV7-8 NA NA CASSPKAGLLSSGANVLTF TGTGCCAGCAGCCCTAAGGCAGGACTACTTAGCTCTGGGGCCAACGTCCTGACTTTC
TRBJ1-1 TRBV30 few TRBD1 CAWEDYQGGTEAFF TGTGCCTGGGAGGACTATCAGGGGGGCACTGAAGCTTTCTTT
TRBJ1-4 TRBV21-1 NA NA CASSTLSGQGEKLFF TGTGCCAGCAGCACACTCTCGGGACAGGGTGAAAAACTGTTTTTT
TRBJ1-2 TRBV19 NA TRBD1 CASSIGSGGGYGYTF TGTGCCAGTAGTATAGGATCAGGGGGCGGCTATGGCTACACCTTC
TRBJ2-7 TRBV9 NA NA CASSVDPSSYEQYF TGTGCCAGCAGCGTAGATCCGAGCTCCTACGAGCAGTACTTC
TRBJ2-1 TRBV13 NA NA CASSLSPNEQFF TGTGCCAGCAGCTTATCCCCGAATGAGCAGTTCTTC
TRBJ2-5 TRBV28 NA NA CASRLGRGYQETQYF TGTGCCAGCAGGCTCGGTCGAGGGTACCAAGAGACCCAGTACTTC
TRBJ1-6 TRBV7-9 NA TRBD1 CASSQDRVSGNSPLHF TGTGCCAGCAGCCAAGACAGGGTCTCGGGGAATTCACCCCTCCACTTT
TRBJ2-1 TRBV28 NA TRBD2 CASSGGLAGVEQFF TGTGCCAGCAGTGGGGGACTAGCGGGAGTCGAGCAGTTCTTC
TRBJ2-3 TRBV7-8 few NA CASSLLAKAGSHF TGTGCCAGCAGCTTATTGGCAAAGGCGGGGTCACATTTT
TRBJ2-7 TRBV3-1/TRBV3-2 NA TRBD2 CASSDGLAYEQYF TGTGCCAGCAGCGACGGACTAGCCTACGAGCAGTACTTC
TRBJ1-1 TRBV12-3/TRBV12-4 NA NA CASSFRGTEAFF TGTGCCAGCAGTTTTAGGGGCACTGAAGCTTTCTTT
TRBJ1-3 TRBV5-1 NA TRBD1 CASSAIQGGSGNTIYF TGCGCCAGCAGCGCTATACAGGGGGGCTCTGGAAACACCATATATTTT